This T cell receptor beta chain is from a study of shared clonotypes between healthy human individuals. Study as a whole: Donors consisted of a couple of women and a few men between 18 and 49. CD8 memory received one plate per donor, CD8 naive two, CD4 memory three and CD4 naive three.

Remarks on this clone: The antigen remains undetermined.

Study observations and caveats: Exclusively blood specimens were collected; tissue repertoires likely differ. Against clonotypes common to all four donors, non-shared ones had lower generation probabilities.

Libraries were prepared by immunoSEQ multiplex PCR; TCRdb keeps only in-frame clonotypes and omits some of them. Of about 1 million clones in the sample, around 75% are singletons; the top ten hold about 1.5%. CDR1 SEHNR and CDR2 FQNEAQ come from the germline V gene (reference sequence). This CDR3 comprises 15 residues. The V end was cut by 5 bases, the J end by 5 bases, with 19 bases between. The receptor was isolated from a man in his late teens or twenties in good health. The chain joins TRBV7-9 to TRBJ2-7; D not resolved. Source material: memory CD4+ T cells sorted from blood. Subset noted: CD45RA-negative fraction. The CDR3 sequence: CASSIDRGRVHEQYF. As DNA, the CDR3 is TGTGCCAGCAGCATTGACCGAGGAAGGGTCCACGAGCAGTACTTC.